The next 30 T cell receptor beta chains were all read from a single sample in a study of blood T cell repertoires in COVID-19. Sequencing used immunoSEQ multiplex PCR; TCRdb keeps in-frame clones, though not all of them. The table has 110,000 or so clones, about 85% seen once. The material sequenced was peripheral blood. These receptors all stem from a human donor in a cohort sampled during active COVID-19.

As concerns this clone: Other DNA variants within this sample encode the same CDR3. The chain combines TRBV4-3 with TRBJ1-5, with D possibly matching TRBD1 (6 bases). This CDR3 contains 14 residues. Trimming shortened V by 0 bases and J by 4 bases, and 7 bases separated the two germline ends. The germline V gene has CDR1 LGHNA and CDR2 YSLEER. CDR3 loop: CASSQERGNQPQHF. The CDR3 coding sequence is TGCGCCAGCAGCCAAGAGAGGGGGAATCAGCCCCAGCATTTT.

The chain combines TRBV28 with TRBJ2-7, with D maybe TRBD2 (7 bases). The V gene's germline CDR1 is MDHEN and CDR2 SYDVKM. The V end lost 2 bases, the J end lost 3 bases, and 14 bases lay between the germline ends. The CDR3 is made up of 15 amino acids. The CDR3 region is CASSLVSGDYYEQYF. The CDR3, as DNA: TGTGCCAGCAGTTTAGTCTCAGGGGACTACTACGAGCAGTACTTC.

CDR3 nucleotides: TGTGCCAGCAGCTTATCAGGGATCCCACACAATGAGCAGTTCTTC. Protein sequence: CASSLSGIPHNEQFF. The genes are TRBV11-2 and TRBJ2-1; tentative D call: TRBD1 (5 bases). V lost 2 bases and J 5 bases, leaving 13 bases between the germline ends. The CDR3 is 15 amino acids. CDR1 is SGHAT, CDR2 FQNNGV, per germline.

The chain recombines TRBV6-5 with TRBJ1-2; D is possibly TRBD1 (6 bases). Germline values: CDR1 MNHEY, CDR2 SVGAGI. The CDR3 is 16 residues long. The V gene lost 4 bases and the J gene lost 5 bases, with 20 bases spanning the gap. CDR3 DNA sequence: TGTGCCAGCAGTTCACGGGGCGGGGGGCGTCGATATGGCTACACCTTC. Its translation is CASSSRGGGRRYGYTF.

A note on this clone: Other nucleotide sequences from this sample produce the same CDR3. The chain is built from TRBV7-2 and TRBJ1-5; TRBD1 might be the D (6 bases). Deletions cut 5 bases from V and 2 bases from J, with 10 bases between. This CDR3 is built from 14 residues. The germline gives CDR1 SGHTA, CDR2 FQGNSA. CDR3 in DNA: TGTGCCAGCAGCCCGAGGACAGGCAATCAGCCCCAGCATTTT. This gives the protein CASSPRTGNQPQHF.

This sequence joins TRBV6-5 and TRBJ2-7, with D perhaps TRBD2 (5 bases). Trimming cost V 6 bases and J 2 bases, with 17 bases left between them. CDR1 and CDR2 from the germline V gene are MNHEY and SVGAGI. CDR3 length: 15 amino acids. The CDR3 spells CASRSYREITYEQYF. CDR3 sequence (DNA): TGTGCCAGCAGGTCCTACCGGGAAATCACCTACGAGCAGTACTTC.

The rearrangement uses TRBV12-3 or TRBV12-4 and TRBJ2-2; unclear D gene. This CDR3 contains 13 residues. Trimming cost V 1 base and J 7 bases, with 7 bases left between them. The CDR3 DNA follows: TGTGCCAGCAGTTTAGTGGAGAACGGGGAGCTGTTTTTT. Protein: CASSLVENGELFF.

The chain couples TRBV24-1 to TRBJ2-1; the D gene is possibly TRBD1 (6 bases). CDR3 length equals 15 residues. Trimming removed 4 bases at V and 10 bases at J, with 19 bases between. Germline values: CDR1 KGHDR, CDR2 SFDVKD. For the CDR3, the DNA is TGTGCCACCAGTGAAGGGCAACAGGGAAAAAACGAGCAGTTCTTC. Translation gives CATSEGQQGKNEQFF.

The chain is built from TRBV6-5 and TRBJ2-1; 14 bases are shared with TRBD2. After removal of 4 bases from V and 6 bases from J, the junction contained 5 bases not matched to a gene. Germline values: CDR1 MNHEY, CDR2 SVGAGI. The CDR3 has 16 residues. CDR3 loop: CASSSFGTSGGNEQFF. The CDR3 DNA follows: TGTGCCAGCAGTTCCTTCGGGACTAGCGGGGGCAATGAGCAGTTCTTC.

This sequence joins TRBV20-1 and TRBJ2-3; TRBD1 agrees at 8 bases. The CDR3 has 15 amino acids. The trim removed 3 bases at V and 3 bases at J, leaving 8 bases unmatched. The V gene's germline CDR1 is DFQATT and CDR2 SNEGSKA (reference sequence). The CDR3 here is CSASHGQGFTDTQYF. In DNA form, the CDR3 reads TGCAGTGCTAGTCATGGACAGGGTTTTACAGATACGCAGTATTTT.

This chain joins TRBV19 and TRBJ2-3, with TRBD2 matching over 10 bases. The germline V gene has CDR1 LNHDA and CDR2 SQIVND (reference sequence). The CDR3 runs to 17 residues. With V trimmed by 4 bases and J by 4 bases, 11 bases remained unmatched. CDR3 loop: CASSTERAGGQADTQYF. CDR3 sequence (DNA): TGTGCCAGTAGTACAGAAAGAGCGGGGGGGCAGGCAGATACGCAGTATTTT.

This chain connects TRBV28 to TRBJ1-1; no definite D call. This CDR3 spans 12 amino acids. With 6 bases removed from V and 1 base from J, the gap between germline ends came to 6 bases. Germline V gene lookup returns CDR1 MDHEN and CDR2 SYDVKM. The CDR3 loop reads CASSLRNTEAFF. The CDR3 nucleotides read TGTGCCAGCAGCCTCAGGAACACTGAAGCTTTCTTT.

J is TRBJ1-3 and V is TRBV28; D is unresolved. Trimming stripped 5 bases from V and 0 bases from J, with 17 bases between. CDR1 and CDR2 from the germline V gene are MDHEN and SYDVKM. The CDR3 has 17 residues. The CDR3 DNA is TGTGCCAGCAGTCGCGGGCCCTCCAAGAGCTCTGGAAACACCATATATTTT. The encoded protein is CASSRGPSKSSGNTIYF.

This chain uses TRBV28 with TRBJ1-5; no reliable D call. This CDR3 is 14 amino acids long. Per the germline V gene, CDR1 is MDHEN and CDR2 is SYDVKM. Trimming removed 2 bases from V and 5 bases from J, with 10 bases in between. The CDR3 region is CASSLGQEDQPQHF. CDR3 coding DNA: TGTGCCAGCAGTTTAGGGCAGGAGGATCAGCCCCAGCATTTT.

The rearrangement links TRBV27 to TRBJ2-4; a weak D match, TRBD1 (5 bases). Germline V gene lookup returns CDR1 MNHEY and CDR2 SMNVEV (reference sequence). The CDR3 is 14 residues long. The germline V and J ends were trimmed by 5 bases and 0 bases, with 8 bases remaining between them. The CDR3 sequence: CASSITGAKNIQYF. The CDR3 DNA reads TGTGCCAGCAGTATCACAGGAGCCAAAAACATTCAGTACTTC.

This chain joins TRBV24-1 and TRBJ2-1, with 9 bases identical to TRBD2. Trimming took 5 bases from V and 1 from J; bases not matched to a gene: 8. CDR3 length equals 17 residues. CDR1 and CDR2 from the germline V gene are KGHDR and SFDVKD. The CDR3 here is CATSALAGTGSYNEQFF. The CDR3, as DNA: TGTGCCACCAGTGCTCTAGCGGGGACGGGTTCCTACAATGAGCAGTTCTTC.

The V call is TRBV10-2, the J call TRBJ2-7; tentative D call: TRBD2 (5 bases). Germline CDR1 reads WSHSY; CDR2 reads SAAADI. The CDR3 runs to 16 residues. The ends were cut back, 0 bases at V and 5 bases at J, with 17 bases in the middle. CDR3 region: CASSESRAKNKNEQYF. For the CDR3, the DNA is TGCGCCAGCAGTGAGTCGAGGGCGAAAAACAAGAACGAGCAGTACTTC.

In DNA form, the CDR3 reads TGTGCCAGTAGTATGGGGACAGGGGTCTACGAGCAGTACTTC. It specifies CASSMGTGVYEQYF. The J gene is TRBJ2-7, the V gene TRBV19; TRBD1 matches at 10 bases. The germline CDR1 and CDR2 sequences are LNHDA and SQIVND (reference sequence). The length of the CDR3 is 14 residues. Trimming removed 3 bases from V and 3 bases from J; junction bases left unmatched: 2.

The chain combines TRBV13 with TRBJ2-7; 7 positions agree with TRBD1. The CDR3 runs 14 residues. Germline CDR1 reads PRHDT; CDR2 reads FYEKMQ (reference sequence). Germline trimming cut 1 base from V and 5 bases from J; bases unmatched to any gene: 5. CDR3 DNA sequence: TGTGCCAGCAGCTTAGACAGGGGTGGGGACGAGCAGTACTTC. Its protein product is CASSLDRGGDEQYF.

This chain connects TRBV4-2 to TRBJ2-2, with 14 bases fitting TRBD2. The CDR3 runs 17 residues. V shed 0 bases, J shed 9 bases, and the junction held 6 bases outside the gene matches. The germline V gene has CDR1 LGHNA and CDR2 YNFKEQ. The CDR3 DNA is TGTGCCAGCAGCCAAGACTTGACTAGCGGGGGGGCTAGGGAGCTGTTTTTT. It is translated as CASSQDLTSGGARELFF.

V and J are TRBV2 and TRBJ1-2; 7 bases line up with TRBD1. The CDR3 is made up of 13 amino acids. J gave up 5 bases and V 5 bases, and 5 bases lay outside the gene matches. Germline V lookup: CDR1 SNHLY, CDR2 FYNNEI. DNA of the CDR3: TGTGCCAGCAGTCCCGGGACAGATTATGGCTACACCTTC. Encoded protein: CASSPGTDYGYTF.

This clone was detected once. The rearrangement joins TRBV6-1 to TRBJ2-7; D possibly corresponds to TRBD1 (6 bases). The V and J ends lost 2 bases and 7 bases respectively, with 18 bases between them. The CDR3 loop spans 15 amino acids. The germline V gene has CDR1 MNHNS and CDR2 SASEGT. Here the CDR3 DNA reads TGTGCCAGCAGTGAATATTGGGACACCTTGCGAGAGCAGTACTTC. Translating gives CASSEYWDTLREQYF.

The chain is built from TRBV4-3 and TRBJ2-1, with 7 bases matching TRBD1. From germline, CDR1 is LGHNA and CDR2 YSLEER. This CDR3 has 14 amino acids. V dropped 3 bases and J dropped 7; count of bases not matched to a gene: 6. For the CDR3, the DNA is TGCGCCAGCAGCCAGATGACAGGGCAAAATGAGCAGTTCTTC. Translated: CASSQMTGQNEQFF.

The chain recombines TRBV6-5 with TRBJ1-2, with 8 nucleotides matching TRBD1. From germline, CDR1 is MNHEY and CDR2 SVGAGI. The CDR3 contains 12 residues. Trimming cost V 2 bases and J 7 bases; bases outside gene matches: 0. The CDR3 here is CASSYQGAGYTF. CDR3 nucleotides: TGTGCCAGCAGTTACCAGGGGGCTGGCTACACCTTC.

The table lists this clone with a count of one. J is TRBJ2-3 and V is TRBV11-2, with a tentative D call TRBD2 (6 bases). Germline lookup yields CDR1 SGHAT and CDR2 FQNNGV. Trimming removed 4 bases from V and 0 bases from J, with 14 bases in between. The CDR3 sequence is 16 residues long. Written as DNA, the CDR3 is TGTGCCAGCAGCTCCTTTGGCGGGGCTAGCACAGATACGCAGTATTTT. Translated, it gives CASSSFGGASTDTQYF. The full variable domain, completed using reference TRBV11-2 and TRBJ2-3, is EAGVAQSPRYKIIEKRQSVAFWCNPISGHATLYWYQQILGQGPKLLIQFQNNGVVDDSQLPKDRFSAERLKGVDSTLKIQPAKLEDSAVYLCASSSFGGASTDTQYFGPGTRLTVL.

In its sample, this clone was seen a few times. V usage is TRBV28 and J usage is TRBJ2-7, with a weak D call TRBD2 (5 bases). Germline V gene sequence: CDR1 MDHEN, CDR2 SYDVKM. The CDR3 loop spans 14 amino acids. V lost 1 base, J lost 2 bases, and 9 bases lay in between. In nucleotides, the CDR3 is TGTGCCAGCAGTTTATCGGGGATAGCCTACGAGCAGTACTTC. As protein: CASSLSGIAYEQYF.

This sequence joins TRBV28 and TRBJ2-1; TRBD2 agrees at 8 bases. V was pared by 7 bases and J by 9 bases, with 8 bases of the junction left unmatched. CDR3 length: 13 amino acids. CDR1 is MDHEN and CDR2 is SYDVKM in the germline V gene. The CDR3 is CASMSGGVIEQFF. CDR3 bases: TGTGCCAGCATGTCCGGGGGGGTGATTGAGCAGTTCTTC. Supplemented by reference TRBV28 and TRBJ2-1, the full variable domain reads DVKVTQSSRYLVKRTGEKVFLECVQDMDHENMFWYRQDPGLGLRLIYFSYDVKMKEKGDIPEGYSVSREKKERFSLILESASTNQTSMYLCASMSGGVIEQFFGPGTRLTVL.

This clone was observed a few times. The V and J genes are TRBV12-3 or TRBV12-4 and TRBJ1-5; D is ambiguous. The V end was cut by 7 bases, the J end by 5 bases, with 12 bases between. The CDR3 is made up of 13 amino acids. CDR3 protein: CASTAVRHQPQHF. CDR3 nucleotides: TGTGCCAGCACCGCGGTTAGACATCAGCCCCAGCATTTT.

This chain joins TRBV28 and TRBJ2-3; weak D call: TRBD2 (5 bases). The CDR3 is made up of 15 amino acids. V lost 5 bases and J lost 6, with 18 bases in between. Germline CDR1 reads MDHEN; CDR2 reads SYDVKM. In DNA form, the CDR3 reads TGTGCCAGCAGTCCCCGGACTTCCTCGGGGGATACGCAGTATTTT. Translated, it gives CASSPRTSSGDTQYF. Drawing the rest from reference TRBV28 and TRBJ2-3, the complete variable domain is DVKVTQSSRYLVKRTGEKVFLECVQDMDHENMFWYRQDPGLGLRLIYFSYDVKMKEKGDIPEGYSVSREKKERFSLILESASTNQTSMYLCASSPRTSSGDTQYFGPGTRLTVL.

CDR3 bases: TGCGCCAGCAGCTTGGGCGGGGGATTGGCAGATACGCAGTATTTT. This sequence encodes CASSLGGGLADTQYF. V usage is TRBV5-1 and J usage is TRBJ2-3, with 7 bases fitting TRBD2. V was pared by 0 bases and J by 4 bases, with 5 bases of the junction left unmatched. This CDR3 has 15 amino acids. The germline V gene has CDR1 SGHRS and CDR2 YFSETQ.